The 8 T cell receptor beta chains in this list originate from one sample, sequenced in a study of shared clonotypes between healthy human individuals. The protocol was immunoSEQ multiplex PCR, while the TCRdb copy is restricted to in-frame clones and leaves out a portion. The sample holds 300,000 to 350,000 clones, about 70% seen once. The sequenced material came from memory CD4+ T cells sorted from blood. As to subset: CD45RA-negative fraction. These TCRs come from a young man in good health.

The chain employs TRBV5-4 and TRBJ2-1; tentative D call: TRBD1 (5 bases). The CDR3 consists of 13 residues. The germline CDR1 and CDR2 sequences are SGHNT and YYREEE (reference sequence). V lost 0 bases to trimming and J lost 6 bases, with 7 bases between them. The CDR3 is CASSLGGRNEQFF. The CDR3 bases are TGTGCCAGCAGCTTGGGGGGCCGCAATGAGCAGTTCTTC.

This clone was seen a handful of times. The genes are TRBV28 and TRBJ1-2; the match to TRBD1 covers 7 bases. CDR3 length: 17 amino acids. Germline lookup yields CDR1 MDHEN and CDR2 SYDVKM. V lost 3 bases to trimming and J lost 4 bases; unmatched junction nucleotides: 14. The CDR3 DNA reads as TGTGCCAGCAGTTTCACCCGGGCCGGGACAGCATTCTATGGCTACACCTTC. It codes for CASSFTRAGTAFYGYTF.

V gene TRBV10-2 combines with J gene TRBJ1-5; D is undetermined. The V gene's germline CDR1 is WSHSY and CDR2 SAAADI. The CDR3 is 12 amino acids. Trimming took 2 bases from V and 6 from J, leaving 5 bases between them. In DNA form, the CDR3 reads TGCGCCAGCAGTGAGAGGCCTCAGCCCCAGCATTTT. This sequence encodes CASSERPQPQHF.

This sequence joins TRBV30 and TRBJ2-3; D is ambiguous. CDR3 length equals 14 residues. Trimming stripped 2 bases from V and 5 bases from J, with 14 bases between. The germline V gene encodes CDR1 GTSNPN and CDR2 SVGIG (reference sequence). CDR3 bases: TGTGCCTGGAGTCCAAGGAGACTCGGAGATACGCAGTATTTT. Translation: CAWSPRRLGDTQYF.

The V gene is TRBV5-4, the J gene TRBJ1-1, with D possibly TRBD1 on 6 matching bases. Per the germline V gene, CDR1 is SGHNT and CDR2 is YYREEE (reference sequence). V shed 2 bases and J shed 1 base, with 12 bases lying between them. The CDR3 length is 15 residues. CDR3 sequence: CASSFRGQRNTEAFF. The CDR3, as DNA: TGTGCCAGCAGCTTTCGAGGACAGCGGAACACTGAAGCTTTCTTT.

The chain combines TRBV2 with TRBJ2-2; tentative D call: TRBD2 (6 bases). Between the trimmed V and J ends, which lost 7 bases and 3 bases, there was a span of 9 bases. This CDR3 has 13 amino acids. The V gene's germline CDR1 is SNHLY and CDR2 FYNNEI. Here the CDR3 reads CASTGSYTGELFF. The CDR3 nucleotides are TGTGCCAGCACCGGGAGCTACACCGGGGAGCTGTTTTTT.

The chain employs TRBV7-2 and TRBJ2-1; D call uncertain. Trimming removed 1 base at V and 5 bases at J, with 6 bases between. The germline CDR1 and CDR2 sequences are SGHTA and FQGNSA. The CDR3 totals 13 residues. CDR3 coding DNA: TGTGCCAGCAGCTTAGGCCGTCACAATGAGCAGTTCTTC. It translates to CASSLGRHNEQFF.

V gene TRBV11-3 combines with J gene TRBJ2-1, with TRBD1 matching 8 bases. The V gene end was trimmed by 0 bases and the J gene end by 13 bases; junction bases not matched to a gene: 5. Looked up from germline, CDR1 is SGHNT and CDR2 is YENEEA. The CDR3 runs to 13 residues. CDR3 sequence: CASSLDQGAGQFF. As DNA, the CDR3 is TGTGCCAGCAGCTTAGATCAGGGGGCAGGCCAGTTCTTC.